This TCR beta chain was recorded in a study of T cells after yellow fever vaccination. Study-wide results and caveats: The secondary response peaked faster, at day 5 versus 15, but was weaker. Subsequent to the booster, the majority of primary-vaccination clones reappeared (roughly 97% CD4, 88% CD8). Clonotypes shared by both compartments, CD4 and CD8, made up a small share.

The 5'RACE template-switching step produced TCR cDNA and added a universal primer site and UMIs. TCRdb used MiXCR to reprocess the 5' RACE reads, holding one entry per CDR3 protein. The sample contains roughly 320,000 distinct CDR3 sequences, roughly 10% of which appear only once. Trimming removed 6 bases from V and 4 bases from J, with 12 bases in between. This CDR3 contains 12 residues. Germline V gene sequence: CDR1 SQVTM, CDR2 ANQGSEA. Note on this clonotype: Its antigen remains unknown.

This TCR came from a man aged 18 to 29 who received the YFV17D yellow fever vaccine. The sequencing used CD4+ T cells sorted from PBMCs, collected 45 days after the yellow fever booster vaccination. The gene calls are TRBV29-1 and TRBJ1-1, with D possibly matching TRBD1 (5 bases). The chain's CDR3 is CSVGRDLTEAFF. The CDR3 DNA reads as TGCAGCGTGGGCCGGGACCTCACTGAAGCTTTCTTT.